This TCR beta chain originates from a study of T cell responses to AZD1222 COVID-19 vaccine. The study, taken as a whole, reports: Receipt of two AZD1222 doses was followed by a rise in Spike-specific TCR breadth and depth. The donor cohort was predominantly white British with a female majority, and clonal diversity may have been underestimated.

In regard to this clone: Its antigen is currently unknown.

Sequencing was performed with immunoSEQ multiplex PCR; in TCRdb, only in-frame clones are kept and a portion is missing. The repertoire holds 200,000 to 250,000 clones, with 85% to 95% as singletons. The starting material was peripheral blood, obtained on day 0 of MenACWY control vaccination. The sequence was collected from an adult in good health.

The CDR3 here is CAWNGRPSSPLHF. CDR3 sequence (DNA): TGTGCCTGGAACGGACGGCCGAGTTCACCCCTCCACTTT. The rearrangement joins TRBV30 to TRBJ1-6; no reliable D call. The CDR3 runs 13 residues. Germline assignment: CDR1 GTSNPN and CDR2 SVGIG (reference sequence). The V and J ends lost 4 bases and 9 bases respectively, with 13 bases between them.